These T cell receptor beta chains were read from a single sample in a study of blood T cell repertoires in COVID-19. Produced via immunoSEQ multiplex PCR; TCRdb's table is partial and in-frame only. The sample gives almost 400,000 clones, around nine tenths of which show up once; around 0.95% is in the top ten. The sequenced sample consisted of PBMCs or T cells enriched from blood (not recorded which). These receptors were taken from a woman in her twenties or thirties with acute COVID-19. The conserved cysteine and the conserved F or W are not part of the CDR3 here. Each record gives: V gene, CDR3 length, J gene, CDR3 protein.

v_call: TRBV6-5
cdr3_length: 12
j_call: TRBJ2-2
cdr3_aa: ASSRDRITGELF

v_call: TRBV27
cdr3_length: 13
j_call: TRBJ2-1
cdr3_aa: ASSSHPREVNEQF

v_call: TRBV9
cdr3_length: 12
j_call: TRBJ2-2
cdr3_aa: ASRAGANTGELF

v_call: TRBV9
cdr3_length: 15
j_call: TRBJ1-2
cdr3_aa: ASSVGGGGLSGYGYT

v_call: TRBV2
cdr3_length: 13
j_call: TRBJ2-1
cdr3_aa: ASSVRDRDHNEQF

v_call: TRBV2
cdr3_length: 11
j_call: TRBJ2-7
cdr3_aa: ASSELESGEQY

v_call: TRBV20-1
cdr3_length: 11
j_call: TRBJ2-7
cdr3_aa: SASRRGTYEQY

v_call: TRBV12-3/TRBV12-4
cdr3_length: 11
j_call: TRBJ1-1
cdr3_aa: ASSLGVMTEAF

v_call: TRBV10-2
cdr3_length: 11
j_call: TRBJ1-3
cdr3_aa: ASSEQGGNTIY

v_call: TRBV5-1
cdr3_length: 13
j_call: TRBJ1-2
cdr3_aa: ASSLVPGGNYGYT

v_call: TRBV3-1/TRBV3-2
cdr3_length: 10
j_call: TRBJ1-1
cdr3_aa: ASSPRNTEAF

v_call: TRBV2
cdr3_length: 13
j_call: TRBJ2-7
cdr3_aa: ASSESGHSSYEQY

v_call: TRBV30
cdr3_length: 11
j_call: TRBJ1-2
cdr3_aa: AWSGQFSYGYT

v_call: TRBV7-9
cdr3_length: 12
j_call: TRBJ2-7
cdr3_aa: ASSPRDRTYEQY

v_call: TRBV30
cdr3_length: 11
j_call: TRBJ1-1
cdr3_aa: AWSTVSGTEAF

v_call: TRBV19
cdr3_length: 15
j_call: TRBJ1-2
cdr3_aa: ASSLSLAGPGGLGYT

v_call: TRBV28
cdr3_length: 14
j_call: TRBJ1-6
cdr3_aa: ASSPDDRGKGSPLH

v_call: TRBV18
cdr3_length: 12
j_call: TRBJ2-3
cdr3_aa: ASSPVAGSDTQY

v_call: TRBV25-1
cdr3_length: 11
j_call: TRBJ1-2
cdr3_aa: ASSEGQGLGYT

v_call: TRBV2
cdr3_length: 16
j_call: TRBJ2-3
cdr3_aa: ASSSGQGIPLGPGTQY

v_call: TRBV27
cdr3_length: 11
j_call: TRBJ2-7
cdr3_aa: ASSQQGFYEQY

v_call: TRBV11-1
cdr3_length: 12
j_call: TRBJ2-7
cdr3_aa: ASTADRVGYEQY

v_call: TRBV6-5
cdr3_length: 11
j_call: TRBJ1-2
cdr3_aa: ASNQGNRYGYT

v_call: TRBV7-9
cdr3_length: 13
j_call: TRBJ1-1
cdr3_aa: ASSLDRVRDTEAF

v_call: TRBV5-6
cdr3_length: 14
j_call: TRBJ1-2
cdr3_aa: ASSLTGQGAVYGYT

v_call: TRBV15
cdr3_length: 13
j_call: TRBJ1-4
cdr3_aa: ATSRQGAGNEKLF

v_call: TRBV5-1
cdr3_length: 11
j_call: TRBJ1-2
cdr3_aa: ASTSGQYYGYT

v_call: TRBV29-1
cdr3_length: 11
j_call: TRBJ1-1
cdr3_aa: SARPWANTEAF

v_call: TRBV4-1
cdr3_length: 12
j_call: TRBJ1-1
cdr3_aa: ASSLAPFYTEAF

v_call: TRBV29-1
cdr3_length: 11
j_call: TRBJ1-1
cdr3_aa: SVEGPGNTEAF

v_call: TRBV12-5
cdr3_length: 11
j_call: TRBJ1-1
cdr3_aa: ASTRQGRTEAF

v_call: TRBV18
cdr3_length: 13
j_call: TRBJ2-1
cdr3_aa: ASSRTGPINLGQF

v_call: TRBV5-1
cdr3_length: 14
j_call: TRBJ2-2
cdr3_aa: ASSWPTGLNTGELF

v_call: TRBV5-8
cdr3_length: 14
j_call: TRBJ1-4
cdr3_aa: ASSVGTAPTNEKLF

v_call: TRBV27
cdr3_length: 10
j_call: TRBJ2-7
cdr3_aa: ASSPSSYEQY

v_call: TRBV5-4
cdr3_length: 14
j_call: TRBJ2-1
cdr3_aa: ASSSRTSGTYNEQF

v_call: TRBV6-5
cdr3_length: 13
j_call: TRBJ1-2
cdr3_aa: ASRRGGAVSYGYT

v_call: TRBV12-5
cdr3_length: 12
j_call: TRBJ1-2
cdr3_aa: ASGPTGTIYGYT

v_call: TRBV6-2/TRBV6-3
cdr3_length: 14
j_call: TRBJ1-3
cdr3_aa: ASSPLRTASGNTIY

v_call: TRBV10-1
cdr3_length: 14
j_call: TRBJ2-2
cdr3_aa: ASSDVGGASAGELF

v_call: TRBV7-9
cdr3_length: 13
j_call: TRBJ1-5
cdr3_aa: ASSLGQVVEQPQH

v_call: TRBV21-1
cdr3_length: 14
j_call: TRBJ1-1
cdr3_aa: ASSKAGWARGHEAF

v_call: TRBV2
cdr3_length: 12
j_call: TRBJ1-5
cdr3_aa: ASRPGTGVEPQH